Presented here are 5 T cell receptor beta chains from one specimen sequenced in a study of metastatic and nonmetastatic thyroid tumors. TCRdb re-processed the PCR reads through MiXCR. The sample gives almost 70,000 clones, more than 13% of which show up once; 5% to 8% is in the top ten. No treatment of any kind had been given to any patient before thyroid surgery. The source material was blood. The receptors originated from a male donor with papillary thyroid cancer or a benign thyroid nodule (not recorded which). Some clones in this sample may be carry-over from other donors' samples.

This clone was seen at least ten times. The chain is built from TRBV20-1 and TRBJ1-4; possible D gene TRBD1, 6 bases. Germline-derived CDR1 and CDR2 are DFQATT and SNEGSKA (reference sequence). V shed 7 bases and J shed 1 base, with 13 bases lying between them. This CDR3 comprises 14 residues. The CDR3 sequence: CSVREGGTNEKLFF. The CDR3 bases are TGCAGTGTCCGCGAGGGGGGAACTAATGAAAAACTGTTTTTT.

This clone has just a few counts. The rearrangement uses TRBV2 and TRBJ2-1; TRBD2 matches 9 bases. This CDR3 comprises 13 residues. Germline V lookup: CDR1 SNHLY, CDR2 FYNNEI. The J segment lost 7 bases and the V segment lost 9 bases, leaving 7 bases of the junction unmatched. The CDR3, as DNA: TGTGCCAGAGGGGGGACTAGCAAAAATGAGCAGTTCTTC. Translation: CARGGTSKNEQFF.

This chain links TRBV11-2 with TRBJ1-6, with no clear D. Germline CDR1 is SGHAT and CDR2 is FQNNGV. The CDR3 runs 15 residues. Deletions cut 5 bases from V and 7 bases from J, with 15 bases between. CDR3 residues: CASSRSGGLNSPLHF. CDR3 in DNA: TGTGCCAGCAGCCGTTCGGGAGGGTTGAATTCACCCCTCCACTTT.

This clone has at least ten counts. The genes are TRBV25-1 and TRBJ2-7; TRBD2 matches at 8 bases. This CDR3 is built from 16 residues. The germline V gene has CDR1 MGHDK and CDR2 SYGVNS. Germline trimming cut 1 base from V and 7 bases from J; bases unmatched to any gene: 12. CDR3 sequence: CASSESEGLSGMEQYF. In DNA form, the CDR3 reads TGTGCCAGCAGTGAATCGGAGGGTCTTAGCGGGATGGAGCAGTACTTC.

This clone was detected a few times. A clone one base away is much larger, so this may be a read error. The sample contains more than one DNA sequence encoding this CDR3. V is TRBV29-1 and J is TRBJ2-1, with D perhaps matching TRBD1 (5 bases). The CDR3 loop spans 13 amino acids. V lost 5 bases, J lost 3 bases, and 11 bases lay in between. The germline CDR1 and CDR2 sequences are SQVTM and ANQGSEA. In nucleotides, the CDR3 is TGCAGCGTTAATTTGGACAACTACAATGAGCAGTTCTTC. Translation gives CSVNLDNYNEQFF.